This is a list of T cell receptor beta chains from one sample in a study of blood T cell repertoires in COVID-19. The assay was immunoSEQ multiplex PCR, and TCRdb's table has in-frame clones only and misses some. The repertoire holds about 400,000 clones, with roughly 87% as singletons. The specimen sequenced was PBMCs or T cells enriched from blood (not recorded which). Every receptor here comes from a woman in her late teens or twenties with acute COVID-19. Each CDR3 is given with its conserved first and last residue.

TRBV6-5,CASSYSWSGYGYTF
TRBV7-9,CASSHGVAGVPPNQPQHF
TRBV28,CASSLYSRTGSYNEQFF
TRBV7-9,CASSLTTGHTEAFF
TRBV5-1,CASSPRGAPNYGYTF
TRBV4-3,CASSQEMGGAEETQYF
TRBV5-6,CASSPGTGGGTPQHF
TRBV19,CASSTNRGNYNEQFF
TRBV27,CASNRDRYSYEQYF
TRBV6-5,CATKLNEGYTEAFF
TRBV6-5,CASSYSVTGEEKLFF
TRBV25-1,CASSEPGVGYEQYF
TRBV7-2,CASSLDGLAGNYEQYF
TRBV7-3,CASSSGTDYLVDTQYF
TRBV15,CATSRDLEGGKPQHF
TRBV15,CATSREGQGYNEQFF
TRBV19,CASRQGSAYNSPLHF
TRBV11-2,CASSIRQNYEQYF
TRBV3-1/TRBV3-2,CASSQRPIQVAGGTHEQYF
TRBV6-5,CASRGQGARSPLHF
TRBV5-1,CASSLASGEQFF
TRBV3-1/TRBV3-2,CASSQALSYEQYF
TRBV2,CASSERVGGSSPLHF
TRBV20-1,CSASTNYGYTF
TRBV6-2/TRBV6-3,CASSSRDYSSEQYF
TRBV6-5,CASSSTGKEKLFF
TRBV27,CASSPRGQSNSPLHF
TRBV7-9,CASSLTGGGTDTQYF
TRBV4-1,CASSQRPSGRAYGTDTQYF
TRBV6-2/TRBV6-3,CASSYSRTGGQQYF
TRBV12-3/TRBV12-4,CASSLTRTGEQFF
TRBV5-1,CASSRPGTTNTGELFF
TRBV6-5,CASSIQGDTEAFF
TRBV19,CASSRAGTGVYEQYF
TRBV5-6,CASSYQTGPYSNQPQHF
TRBV5-4,CASSSGTGWYEQYF
TRBV11-3,CASSFSNEQFF
TRBV19,CASIGGGAQNEQFF
TRBV28,CASSPGGGGVAGNTIYF
TRBV18,CASSPLGGAEAFF
TRBV5-6,CASSGDRGDTEAFF
TRBV30,CAWRGQGNQPQHF
TRBV19,CASRTGLGWYF
TRBV28,CASKGRGNYGYTF
TRBV7-9,CASSLRVTEAFF
TRBV10-3,CAISDRETQYF
TRBV12-3/TRBV12-4,CASSFRRNTEAFF
TRBV29-1,CSVDRQGLYDEQFF
TRBV6-6,CASSEATGSIYEQYF
TRBV2,CASSELSGQFF